These T cell receptor beta chains were read from a single sample in a study of blood T cell repertoires in COVID-19. The data were produced by immunoSEQ multiplex PCR, yet TCRdb's version contains in-frame clones alone and is incomplete. The repertoire has around 140,000 clones, approximately 90% of them found once; the top ten carry roughly a sixth. Sequenced input: peripheral blood. Receptors originate from a man between 45 and 60 years old with active or convalescent COVID-19. Both conserved end residues are part of each CDR3. Fields, in order: clone size, V gene, D gene, J gene, CDR3 DNA, CDR3 protein. D genes are given only for firm matches. Clone sizes are given selectively: once, few, many, or a class where the clone is expanded.

>-|TRBV6-5|TRBD1|TRBJ1-2
TGTGCCAGCAAGGGACAGGGGGGCTACACCTTC
CASKGQGGYTF
>-|TRBV5-1|TRBD1|TRBJ1-4
TGCGCCAGCAGCCCAATGACAGGGTTAAGAGAAAAACTGTTTTTT
CASSPMTGLREKLFF
>-|TRBV27|TRBD1|TRBJ1-6
TGTGCCAGCAGGGGACAGGGGACTTCACCCCTCCACTTT
CASRGQGTSPLHF
>-|TRBV13|TRBD2|TRBJ2-1
TGTGCCAGCAGCTCCCCGGCGACTAGCGGGGTCTCTAGTGGGCAGTTCTTC
CASSSPATSGVSSGQFF
>once|TRBV27|TRBD1|TRBJ2-7
TGTGCCAGCAAAAGGACAGGGGCTTCCTACGAGCAGTACTTC
CASKRTGASYEQYF
>-|TRBV3-1/TRBV3-2|TRBD2|TRBJ2-2
TGTGCCAGCAGCCGGGGTAGCGGGGGGACGAACACCGGGGAGCTGTTTTTT
CASSRGSGGTNTGELFF
>-|TRBV28|TRBD2|TRBJ2-3
TGTGCCAGCAGTTTGCGTCGGGGGGGCACAGATACGCAGTATTTT
CASSLRRGGTDTQYF
>-|TRBV5-6|TRBD1|TRBJ2-7
TGTGCCAGCAGCTTCCTTCAGGGGGGACAGGACTACGAGCAGTACTTC
CASSFLQGGQDYEQYF
>-|TRBV18|TRBD1|TRBJ1-6
TGTGCCAGCCTAGCTACAGGGGGTCATTCACCCCTCCACTTT
CASLATGGHSPLHF
>-|TRBV3-1/TRBV3-2|TRBD1|TRBJ2-1
TGTGCCAGCAGCCGGGACAGGGACTCCTACAATGAGCAGTTCTTC
CASSRDRDSYNEQFF